A single sample gave rise to the 8 T cell receptor beta chains below, sequenced in a study of T-cell memory formation after mild COVID-19. TCRdb passed the 5' RACE reads through MiXCR, listing each CDR3 protein once. The sample lists 380,000 or so distinct CDR3 sequences, approximately 15% occurring once. The sample taken for sequencing was PBMCs or a T cell subset sorted from them (not recorded which). These receptors were collected from a man between 18 and 29 years old who had mild COVID-19 (a few samples of this study predate the infection). Cell type and time point are not known.

The CDR3 loop is CASSPVWSSYEQYV. Here the CDR3 DNA reads TGTGCCAGCAGTCCCGTTTGGAGCTCCTACGAGCAGTACGTC. The rearrangement uses TRBV27 and TRBJ2-7; D is ambiguous. This CDR3 comprises 14 residues. Germline V gene sequence: CDR1 MNHEY, CDR2 SMNVEV (reference sequence). The germline V and J ends were trimmed by 5 bases and 0 bases, with 11 bases remaining between them.

The V call is TRBV21-1, the J call TRBJ1-2. TRBV21-1 is recorded as a pseudogene. The CDR3 has 14 amino acids. Here the CDR3 reads CASSKDSPDYGYTF. CDR3 DNA: TGTGCCAGCAGCAAAGACTCTCCAGACTATGGCTACACCTTC.

This clonotype was seen more than once but under ten times. Sequence at one end of the junction differs from germline and may be a read error. The V gene is TRBV7-8, the J gene TRBJ2-7; the match to TRBD2 covers 12 bases. CDR1 is SGHVS, CDR2 FQNEAQ, per germline. The CDR3 consists of 17 residues. CDR3 region: CASSPRTSGTTSHEQYF. The CDR3, as DNA: TGTGCCAGCAGCCCTCGGACTAGCGGGACCACCTCCCACGAGCAGTACTTC. The whole variable domain, remainder taken from reference TRBV7-8 and TRBJ2-7, is GAGVSQSPRYKVAKRGQDVALRCDPISGHVSLFWYQQALGQGPEFLTYFQNEAQLDKSGLPSDRFFAERPEGSVSTLKIQRTQQEDSAVYLCASSPRTSGTTSHEQYFGPGTRLTVT.

The rearrangement uses TRBV7-2 and TRBJ2-1; D ambiguous. The V gene lost 3 bases and the J gene lost 9 bases, with 6 bases spanning the gap. Germline CDR1 SGHTA, CDR2 FQGNSA. The CDR3 length is 11 residues. The CDR3 protein is CASSFAVEQFF. The CDR3 DNA reads as TGTGCCAGCAGCTTCGCCGTTGAGCAGTTCTTC.

The CDR3 DNA sequence: TGCGCCAGCAGCCAAGATGCCGGGAGGGGACAGGGTGGGGACATTCAGTACTTC. It translates to CASSQDAGRGQGGDIQYF. The J gene is TRBJ2-4, the V gene TRBV4-3, with D maybe TRBD1 (9 bases). CDR3 length equals 18 residues. The germline V and J ends were trimmed by 0 bases and 8 bases, with 23 bases remaining between them. Germline assignment: CDR1 LGHNA and CDR2 YSLEER.

This clonotype was counted a few times. The rearrangement uses TRBV7-6 and TRBJ1-4, with 11 positions matching TRBD1. Trimming took 5 bases from V and 8 from J; bases not matched to a gene: 4. CDR1 is SGHVS and CDR2 is FNYEAQ in the germline V gene. CDR3 length: 14 residues. CDR3 coding DNA: TGTGCCAGCAGCCCATGGACAGGGGGCGAAAAACTGTTTTTT. It is translated as CASSPWTGGEKLFF.

In this sample, this clonotype turned up a few times. J is TRBJ2-1 and V is TRBV29-1; 13 bases fit TRBD2. J gave up 10 bases and V 6 bases, and 6 bases lay outside the gene matches. The CDR3 extends over 13 amino acids. Germline assignment: CDR1 SQVTM and CDR2 ANQGSEA. This CDR3 reads CSVLTSGGTEQFF. For the CDR3, the DNA is TGCAGCGTGCTGACTAGCGGGGGGACAGAGCAGTTCTTC.

As for this clonotype: This may be a read error: a much more frequent sequence differs by one nucleotide. V usage is TRBV2 and J usage is TRBJ2-6; no definite D call. V shed 6 bases and J shed 0 bases, with 6 bases lying between them. Germline values: CDR1 SNHLY, CDR2 FYNNEI. The CDR3 is 14 residues long. This chain's CDR3 is CASRQSSGANVLTF. CDR3 DNA: TGTGCCAGCAGACAGAGCTCTGGGGCCAACGTCCTGACTTTC.